Below, 11 T cell receptor beta chains from the same sample are listed, as sequenced in a study of PD-L1 blockade in urothelial cancer. Only in-frame clones appear in the TCRdb table, and some are missing; sequencing was by immunoSEQ multiplex PCR. The data hold around 120,000 clones, with about 89% observed a single time. Time point defined: peripheral blood 6 weeks after treatment start. This specimen was PBMCs, taken around atezolizumab (anti-PD-L1) treatment. These receptors all stem from a man aged 60 to 75 with urothelial cancer.

The chain is built from TRBV4-1 and TRBJ2-7; 7 nucleotides match TRBD1. Trimming took 3 bases from V and 2 from J; bases not matched to a gene: 10. The germline CDR1 and CDR2 sequences are MGHRA and YSYEKL. The CDR3 has 16 amino acids. CDR3 bases: TGCGCCAGCAGCCATATCCGGGACAGTTTTACCTACGAGCAGTACTTC. It is translated as CASSHIRDSFTYEQYF.

This clone was recorded a few times. The chain couples TRBV2 to TRBJ1-6; TRBD1 agrees at 9 bases. The CDR3 consists of 14 residues. Germline V gene data show CDR1 as SNHLY and CDR2 as FYNNEI. The trim removed 6 bases at V and 7 bases at J, leaving 4 bases unmatched. CDR3 sequence reads: CASRIGQGNSPLHF. The CDR3 DNA is TGTGCCAGCAGGATCGGACAGGGGAATTCACCCCTCCACTTT.

This clone appeared once. The chain combines TRBV6-6 with TRBJ1-1; 7 bases are a match to TRBD1. V lost 2 bases, J lost 6 bases, and 3 bases stayed unmatched. There are 13 residues in the CDR3. Germline V gives CDR1 MNHNY, CDR2 SVGAGI (reference sequence). The CDR3 reads CASSYEGAPEAFF. CDR3 DNA: TGTGCCAGCAGTTACGAGGGGGCCCCTGAAGCTTTCTTT.

The chain carries TRBV10-3 and TRBJ1-1, with TRBD1 as a possible D gene (6 bases). CDR1 ENHRY and CDR2 SYGVKD come from the germline V gene. This CDR3 has 13 residues. Trimming left V 6 bases short and J 3 bases short, with 11 bases between. CDR3 in DNA: TGTGCCATCAGGTACAGGGAAGACACTGAAGCTTTCTTT. Its translation is CAIRYREDTEAFF.

V gene TRBV9 combines with J gene TRBJ2-7; TRBD1 aligns across 8 bases. The CDR3 length is 16 residues. Trimming took 3 bases from V and 6 from J; bases not matched to a gene: 14. Germline loops: CDR1 SGDLS, CDR2 YYNGEE. Written as DNA, the CDR3 is TGTGCCAGCAGCGCATACGGGACAGGTGTTCGGGGCGAGCAGTACTTC. Residues: CASSAYGTGVRGEQYF.

This clone was detected only once. V gene TRBV2 combines with J gene TRBJ2-7, with 7 bases fitting TRBD1. J lost 3 bases, V lost 4 bases, and 3 bases had no gene match. The CDR3 is made up of 13 amino acids. The germline CDR1 and CDR2 sequences are SNHLY and FYNNEI. The CDR3 nucleotides read TGTGCCAGCAGTGGGGACAGCAACTACGAGCAGTACTTC. Protein: CASSGDSNYEQYF. Full variable domain (remainder filled in from reference TRBV2 and TRBJ2-7): EPEVTQTPSHQVTQMGQEVILRCVPISNHLYFYWYRQILGQKVEFLVSFYNNEISEKSEIFDDQFSVERPDGSNFTLKIRSTKLEDSAMYFCASSGDSNYEQYFGPGTRLTVT.

The V and J genes are TRBV7-7 and TRBJ2-1; 10 bases map to TRBD2. Losses at the gene ends were 1 base for V and 4 bases for J; bases not matched to a gene: 1. The CDR3 is made up of 15 amino acids. Germline CDR1 and CDR2: SSHAT and FNYEAQ (reference sequence). The CDR3 reads CASSLELAGYNEQFF. CDR3 coding DNA: TGTGCCAGCAGCTTAGAACTAGCGGGGTACAATGAGCAGTTCTTC.

This chain links TRBV5-1 with TRBJ2-2, with TRBD1 identical over 7 bases. The CDR3 runs 15 residues. Unmatched junction bases numbered 4, after V lost 5 bases and J lost 0 bases. The germline V gene encodes CDR1 SGHRS and CDR2 YFSETQ. CDR3 protein: CASRQGQPNTGELFF. The CDR3 DNA is TGCGCCAGCAGACAGGGACAGCCGAACACCGGGGAGCTGTTTTTT.

V gene TRBV2 combines with J gene TRBJ2-7, with TRBD2 identical over 9 bases. Germline values: CDR1 SNHLY, CDR2 FYNNEI. V gave up 3 bases and J gave up 4 bases; unmatched junction bases: 13. The length of the CDR3 is 17 residues. As DNA, the CDR3 is TGTGCCAGCAGTGAGGGACTAGCCTCCCGGTGGGGTTACGAGCAGTACTTC. It yields the protein CASSEGLASRWGYEQYF.

The rearrangement links TRBV7-9 to TRBJ2-3; 9 nucleotides line up with TRBD1. V dropped 5 bases and J dropped 0; count of bases not matched to a gene: 6. Per germline, CDR1 SEHNR and CDR2 FQNEAQ (reference sequence). The CDR3 spans 16 residues. The CDR3 sequence: CASSPPGTGSTDTQYF. The CDR3 nucleotides are TGTGCCAGCAGCCCCCCGGGGACAGGGAGCACAGATACGCAGTATTTT.

The gene calls are TRBV15 and TRBJ1-3; the D is unclear. Germline V lookup: CDR1 LNHNV, CDR2 YYDKDF (reference sequence). CDR3 size: 16 residues. V shed 5 bases and J shed 1 base, with 15 bases lying between them. In DNA, the CDR3 is TGTGCCACCAGCCCCTACTACGACGGTTCTGGAAACACCATATATTTT. Its translation: CATSPYYDGSGNTIYF.